The clone carrying this T cell receptor (beta chain) turned up a few times. Under the authors' procedure: From reference gene primer amplification, estimates of nucleated cell counts were derived. Clones were read by immunoSEQ multiplex PCR, and TCRdb kept only the in-frame ones, dropping some. V and J calls plus clone size are reproduced from that table; the DNA served to infer D and trimming. The sample contains some 56,000 clones, about 82% of which appear only once. This CDR3 has 15 residues. V dropped 5 bases and J dropped 3; count of bases not matched to a gene: 9. Germline V gives CDR1 LNHDA, CDR2 SQIVND (reference sequence). This entry belongs to a study of blood T cell repertoires in COVID-19. The wider study: Acute and convalescent COVID-19 samples came from the United States, Italy and Spain. From T cells, B-cell-depleted T cells, or PBMCs came the material, which was cDNA or gDNA.

The chain is built from TRBV19 and TRBJ2-7; TRBD2 aligns across 8 bases. This receptor was identified in a woman aged 80 or over with acute or convalescent COVID-19. Sequencing input: peripheral blood. This CDR3 reads CASSSTGTSIYEQYF. For the CDR3, the DNA is TGTGCCAGTAGTTCAACAGGGACTAGTATCTACGAGCAGTACTTC.